This T cell receptor beta chain was retrieved from a study of blood T cell repertoires in COVID-19. Study as a whole: Acute-phase and convalescent COVID-19 samples originated in the United States, Italy and Spain. In each case, the material was cDNA or gDNA derived from T cells, B-cell-depleted T cells, or PBMCs.

Source study methods: The assay estimated nucleated cells by amplifying reference gene primers. The table came from immunoSEQ multiplex PCR; TCRdb's copy has only in-frame clones and leaves some out. V, J and clone size were drawn from that table, and D and trimming were deduced from the DNA. This sample has 150,000 to 200,000 clones, with around 79% found just once. CDR1 and CDR2 (germline): SGDLS, YYNGEE. This CDR3 is 16 amino acids long. J gave up 5 bases and V 4 bases, and 8 bases lay outside the gene matches. The chain combines TRBV9 with TRBJ1-4; 10 bases are a match to TRBD1. Sequencing was performed on peripheral blood. The TCR sequence derives from a man aged 55 to 70 with active or convalescent COVID-19. The CDR3 sequence is CASSIGTGAINEKLFF. As DNA, the CDR3 is TGTGCCAGCAGCATTGGGACAGGGGCTATCAATGAAAAACTGTTTTTT.